This T cell receptor beta chain was sequenced during a study of cytomegalovirus exposure and HLA in healthy donors. Study-wide findings and caveats: Specificity of three CMV-associated chains for CMV antigens was verified in vitro. Presence/absence analyses treated sequencing depth as roughly uniform across donors. Researchers reported from a later analysis that most CMV-associated TCR beta chains appeared HLA-restricted.

V dropped 5 bases and J dropped 7; count of bases not matched to a gene: 9. Germline-derived CDR1 and CDR2 are LNHDA and SQIVND (reference sequence). CDR3 length: 14 residues. About this clone itself: Its specificity is not known.

A multiplex PCR was run with 60 Vbeta primers and 13 Jbeta primers. In the authors' methods: A later analysis counted tens of millions of unique TCR beta chains, some 12 million shared. This table comes from immunoSEQ multiplex PCR, and its TCRdb copy is limited to in-frame clones, with some not included. V and J calls and clone size are copied from that table; D and trimming were computed from the DNA. Among some 210,000 clones listed, around four fifths were seen once. The rearrangement uses TRBV19 and TRBJ2-7, with 9 bases matching TRBD2. The origin of this receptor is a male donor in good health and CMV-seronegative. Sequencing was carried out using PBMCs. The CDR3 DNA reads TGTGCCAGTAGTGAAACGGGACTAGCCAGGGAGCAGTACTTC. The encoded protein is CASSETGLAREQYF.